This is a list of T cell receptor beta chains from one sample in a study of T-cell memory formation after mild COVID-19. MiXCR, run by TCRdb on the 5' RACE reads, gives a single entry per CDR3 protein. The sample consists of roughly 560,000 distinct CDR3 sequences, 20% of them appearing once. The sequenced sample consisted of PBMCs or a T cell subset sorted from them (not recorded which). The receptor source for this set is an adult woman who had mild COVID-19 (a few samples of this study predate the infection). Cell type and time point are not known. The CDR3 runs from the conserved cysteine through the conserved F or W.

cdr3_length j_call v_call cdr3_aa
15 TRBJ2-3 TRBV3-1 CASKQGLAVTDTQYF
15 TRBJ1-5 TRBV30 CAWGQDGSGGQPQHF
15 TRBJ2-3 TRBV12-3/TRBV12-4 CASSSLAGGLDTQYF
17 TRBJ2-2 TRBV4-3 CASSQFGPKINTGELFF
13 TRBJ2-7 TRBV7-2 CASSLGVSLGGYF
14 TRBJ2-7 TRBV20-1 CSAREVADQYEQYF
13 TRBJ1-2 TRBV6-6 CASSYGGDYGYTF
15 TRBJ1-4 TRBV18 CASSRGGNGIEKLFF
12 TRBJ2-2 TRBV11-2 CASSLFTGELFF
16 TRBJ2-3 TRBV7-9 CASSLARGSGTDTQYF
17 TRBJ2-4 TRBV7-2 CASSRFGLAGGSNIQYF
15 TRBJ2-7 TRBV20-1 CSATVRGRVRGEQYF
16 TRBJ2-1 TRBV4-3 CASSQLSGTSGTKQFF
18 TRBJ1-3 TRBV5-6 CASSFTTGGEAPGNTIYF
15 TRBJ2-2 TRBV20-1 CSARDRLVITGELFF
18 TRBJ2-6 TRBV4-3 CASSQEVAGQAGANVLTF
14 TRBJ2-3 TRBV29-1 CSVERQGRTDTQYF
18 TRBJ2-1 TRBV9 CASSDSPTSPGLYNEQFF
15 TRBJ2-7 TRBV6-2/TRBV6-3 CASRDYSGLPYEQYF
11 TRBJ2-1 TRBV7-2 CASRLINEQFF
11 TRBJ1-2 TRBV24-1 CATSDLYGYTF
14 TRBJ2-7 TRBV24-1 CATSDSGLSYEQYF
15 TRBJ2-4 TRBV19 CASRGAGRLKNILYF
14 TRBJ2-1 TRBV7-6 CASSAGASINEQFF